The clone carrying this TCR beta chain showed up many times. There are 13 residues in the CDR3. From germline, CDR1 is SGHTA and CDR2 FQGTGA. The V gene lost 2 bases and the J gene lost 3 bases, with 5 bases spanning the gap. Unique molecular identifiers tagged the TCRbeta library. One entry per CDR3 protein results from TCRdb running MiXCR on the PCR reads. The data contain about 540,000 distinct CDR3 sequences, about 17% of them singletons. The data derive from a study of T-cell reconstitution after alpha-beta-depleted transplantation in children. This TCR was sampled from a human donor who donated a stem cell graft to a child with acute lymphoblastic leukemia. The source was PBMCs from the stem cell graft donor, collected from the stem cell graft. This chain connects TRBV7-3 to TRBJ1-3; D uncertain. The CDR3 region has the DNA TGTGCCAGCAGCTTAGGGAGTGGAAACACCATATATTTT. Translated, it gives CASSLGSGNTIYF.